Shown below are 12 T cell receptor beta chains from a single sample sequenced in a study of monozygotic twins with inflammatory bowel disease. Following a re-call of the 5' RACE reads, TCRdb has one entry per CDR3 protein and lacks DNA. The ten most abundant clones cover approximately 2.4% of a sample with 300,000 to 400,000 distinct CDR3 sequences. The sequenced sample consisted of blood. Receptor source: a human donor with ulcerative colitis or Crohn's disease, or a healthy co-twin of an affected twin (not recorded which).

The chain uses TRBV6-1 and TRBJ1-6; TCRdb's D call, TRBD1, is unchecked because there is no DNA. Germline CDR1 reads MNHNS; CDR2 reads SASEGT. The CDR3 length is 14 residues. The CDR3 loop reads CASRETGVNSPLHF.

The V and J genes are TRBV9 and TRBJ2-1; the TCRdb D gene call, TRBD1, has no DNA to confirm it. Germline CDR1 reads SGDLS; CDR2 reads YYNGEE. CDR3 length equals 16 residues. The CDR3 region is CASSPPGGGPDNEQFF.

The rearrangement joins TRBV5-4 to TRBJ1-2. Germline CDR1 SGHNT, CDR2 YYREEE (reference sequence). The CDR3 spans 16 residues. CDR3 amino acids: CASSLARWYGSYGYTF.

The gene calls are TRBV6-2 or TRBV6-3 and TRBJ2-7; TCRdb outputs TRBD2, but without DNA this stays unchecked. Germline CDR1 MNHEY, CDR2 SVGEGT. This CDR3 has 13 amino acids. CDR3 region: CASSGGTGYEQYF.

The chain joins TRBV9 to TRBJ2-2; TCRdb indicates TRBD2, and absent DNA this call remains unverified. CDR1 SGDLS and CDR2 YYNGEE come from the germline V gene. The length of the CDR3 is 16 residues. CDR3 sequence reads: CASSVGGGKENGELFF.

The chain joins TRBV28 to TRBJ1-5; TCRdb designates TRBD1, a call that cannot be tested without DNA. The CDR3 is 15 amino acids. Per the germline V gene, CDR1 is MDHEN and CDR2 is SYDVKM. This CDR3 reads CASSFLRVVNQPQHF.

The CDR3 protein is CASRGESGGAFDEQFF. The J gene is TRBJ2-1, the V gene TRBV27; TCRdb returns TRBD2, unconfirmable since there is no DNA. This CDR3 is 16 amino acids long. Germline lookup yields CDR1 MNHEY and CDR2 SMNVEV (reference sequence).

The rearrangement links TRBV7-2 to TRBJ2-2; TCRdb picks TRBD1, but there is no DNA to check that call. Looked up from germline, CDR1 is SGHTA and CDR2 is FQGNSA. The CDR3 runs 14 residues. This CDR3 reads CASSSRDNTGELFF.

The CDR3 reads CAWSVQSGAYEQYF. V is TRBV30 and J is TRBJ2-7. The CDR3 extends over 14 amino acids. CDR1 is GTSNPN, CDR2 SVGIG, per germline (reference sequence).

The CDR3 is CSASRGFSYEQYF. The chain uses TRBV20-1 and TRBJ2-7; TCRdb selects TRBD1, and the lack of DNA leaves this call unchecked. Germline V gene data show CDR1 as DFQATT and CDR2 as SNEGSKA (reference sequence). The CDR3 totals 13 residues.

The V call is TRBV3-1, the J call TRBJ2-4; TCRdb's D call of TRBD2 is untestable without DNA. The CDR3 totals 20 residues. CDR1 and CDR2 (germline): LGHDT, YNNKEL (reference sequence). CDR3 loop: CASSHAPGLAGGLAKNIQYF.

The V call is TRBV20-1, the J call TRBJ1-3; TCRdb selects TRBD1, and the lack of DNA leaves this call unchecked. The CDR3 runs to 13 residues. Per the germline V gene, CDR1 is DFQATT and CDR2 is SNEGSKA (reference sequence). This chain's CDR3 is CSAPQGAQNTIYF.